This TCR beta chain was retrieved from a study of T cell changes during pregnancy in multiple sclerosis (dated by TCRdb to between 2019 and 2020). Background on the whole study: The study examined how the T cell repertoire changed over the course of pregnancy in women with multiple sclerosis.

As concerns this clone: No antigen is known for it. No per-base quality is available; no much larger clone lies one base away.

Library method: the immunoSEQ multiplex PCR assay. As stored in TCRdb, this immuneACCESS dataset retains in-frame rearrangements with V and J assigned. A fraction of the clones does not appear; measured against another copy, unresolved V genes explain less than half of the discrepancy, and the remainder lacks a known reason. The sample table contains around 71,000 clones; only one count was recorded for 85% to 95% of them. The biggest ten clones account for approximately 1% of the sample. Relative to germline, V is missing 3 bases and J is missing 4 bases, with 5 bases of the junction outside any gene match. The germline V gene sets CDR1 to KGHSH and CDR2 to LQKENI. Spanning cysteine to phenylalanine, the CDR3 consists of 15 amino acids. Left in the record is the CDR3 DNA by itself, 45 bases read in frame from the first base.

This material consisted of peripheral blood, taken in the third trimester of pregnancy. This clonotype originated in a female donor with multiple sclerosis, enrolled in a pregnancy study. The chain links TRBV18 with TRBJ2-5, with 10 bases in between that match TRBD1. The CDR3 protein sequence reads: CASSPGTGDSETQYF. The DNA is TGTGCCAGCTCACCTGGGACAGGGGATTCAGAGACCCAGTACTTC.